The 24 T cell receptor beta chains in this list originate from one sample, sequenced in a study of blood T cell repertoires in COVID-19. TCRdb's table, derived via immunoSEQ multiplex PCR, lists solely in-frame clones and lacks some. The sample has tens of thousands of clones, 88% seen once. The sample consisted of peripheral blood. Every receptor here comes from a man aged 65 to 79 with acute or convalescent COVID-19.

In DNA form, the CDR3 reads TGTGCCAGTAGTATACGAAACAGGGGGCTTGAGCAGTTCTTC. Its translation: CASSIRNRGLEQFF. The chain combines TRBV19 with TRBJ2-1; 9 nucleotides align to TRBD1. This CDR3 comprises 14 residues. Unmatched junction bases numbered 5, after V lost 2 bases and J lost 9 bases. The germline CDR1 and CDR2 sequences are LNHDA and SQIVND (reference sequence).

This clone appeared once. The chain employs TRBV2 and TRBJ2-3; 12 positions agree with TRBD2. The V segment lost 8 bases and the J segment 5 bases; nucleotides outside the gene matches: 8. The germline V gene has CDR1 SNHLY and CDR2 FYNNEI. The CDR3 totals 15 residues. The CDR3 here is CASGRLAGAIDTQYF. The CDR3 DNA follows: TGTGCCAGCGGCCGACTAGCGGGGGCCATAGATACGCAGTATTTT.

The chain uses TRBV4-3 and TRBJ2-5; D is perhaps TRBD1 (6 bases). The CDR3 runs 13 residues. V lost 3 bases, J lost 4 bases, and 9 bases lay in between. Per the germline V gene, CDR1 is LGHNA and CDR2 is YSLEER. CDR3 bases: TGCGCCAGCAGCCACATCAGGGGAGAGACCCAGTACTTC. Translation: CASSHIRGETQYF.

In its sample, this clone was seen a few times. V and J are TRBV18 and TRBJ1-4; D unresolved. The CDR3 contains 15 residues. Trimming took off 0 bases at V and 8 bases at J, with 13 bases between the two ends. CDR1 and CDR2 (germline): KGHSH, LQKENI. The CDR3 loop is CASSPPLSAEEKLFF. In DNA form, the CDR3 reads TGTGCCAGCTCACCACCACTGTCGGCGGAGGAAAAACTGTTTTTT.

The chain joins TRBV6-5 to TRBJ1-1; 8 nucleotides agree with TRBD1. Trimming removed 6 bases from V and 11 bases from J; junction bases left unmatched: 11. This CDR3 is 13 amino acids long. Germline lookup yields CDR1 MNHEY and CDR2 SVGAGI. CDR3 sequence (DNA): TGTGCCAGCAGATCTCCAGGGGGCGGGATGGCTTTCTTT. Translated, it gives CASRSPGGGMAFF.

This chain joins TRBV29-1 and TRBJ2-7; TRBD1 aligns across 7 bases. Looked up from germline, CDR1 is SQVTM and CDR2 is ANQGSEA. The CDR3 runs 12 residues. Here the CDR3 reads CRSPGQPYEQYF. Written as DNA, the CDR3 is TGCAGAAGTCCGGGACAGCCCTACGAGCAGTACTTC.

The V gene is TRBV10-1, the J gene TRBJ2-3; D possibly corresponds to TRBD1 (6 bases). V shed 4 bases and J shed 4 bases, with 21 bases lying between them. The CDR3 has 17 amino acids. Germline assignment: CDR1 WNHNN and CDR2 SYGVQD (reference sequence). The CDR3 reads CASSAIPGLAGADTQYF. For the CDR3, the DNA is TGCGCCAGCAGTGCGATACCGGGCCTCGCAGGGGCAGATACGCAGTATTTT.

The chain uses TRBV28 and TRBJ1-2; 8 bases map to TRBD1. Germline trimming cut 4 bases from V and 4 bases from J; bases unmatched to any gene: 8. CDR1 MDHEN and CDR2 SYDVKM come from the germline V gene. The CDR3 is made up of 15 amino acids. The chain's CDR3 is CASSYSDRVGYGYTF. The CDR3 DNA reads as TGTGCCAGCAGTTATTCGGACAGGGTTGGCTATGGCTACACCTTC.

The gene calls are TRBV27 and TRBJ2-7; TRBD1 matches 8 bases. V was clipped by 6 bases and J by 4 bases; unmatched bases: 8. The CDR3 runs to 14 residues. Germline CDR1 MNHEY, CDR2 SMNVEV (reference sequence). CDR3 sequence reads: CASRRATGVYEQYF. DNA of the CDR3: TGTGCCAGCAGACGAGCGACAGGGGTATACGAGCAGTACTTC.

This rearrangement joins TRBV24-1 to TRBJ2-1; 9 nucleotides agree with TRBD2. The length of the CDR3 is 16 residues. CDR1 KGHDR and CDR2 SFDVKD come from the germline V gene. Losses at the gene ends were 4 bases for V and 8 bases for J; bases not matched to a gene: 11. The CDR3 coding sequence is TGTGCCACCAGTGACCCCTATAGCGGGAGTAACGATGAGCAGTTCTTC. Protein: CATSDPYSGSNDEQFF.

The chain links TRBV29-1 to TRBJ2-1; TRBD2 matches 13 bases. CDR1 is SQVTM, CDR2 ANQGSEA, per germline. The CDR3 is 15 residues long. The junction had 12 bases not matched to a gene; V was cut back by 5 bases and J by 11 bases. Here the CDR3 reads CSVFKGLAGDWKQFF. In DNA, the CDR3 is TGCAGCGTTTTTAAAGGACTAGCGGGAGATTGGAAGCAGTTCTTC.

The rearrangement uses TRBV19 and TRBJ1-6; a weak D match, TRBD1 (5 bases). This CDR3 is built from 14 residues. Germline values: CDR1 LNHDA, CDR2 SQIVND (reference sequence). V gave up 7 bases and J gave up 7 bases, with 14 bases separating them. This CDR3 is CASNGGRLNSPLHF. In nucleotides, the CDR3 is TGTGCCAGTAACGGGGGACGGCTGAATTCACCCCTCCACTTT.

The rearrangement joins TRBV6-4 to TRBJ2-3; 9 bases align to TRBD1. Germline CDR1 reads MRHNA; CDR2 reads SNTAGT. CDR3 length: 15 residues. J was trimmed by 0 bases and V by 2 bases; bases with no gene match: 0. Here the CDR3 DNA reads TGTGCCAGCAGTGACGGGACAGGGAGCACAGATACGCAGTATTTT. This codes for CASSDGTGSTDTQYF.

V is TRBV27 and J is TRBJ2-3; 7 bases are a match to TRBD1. The CDR3 covers 17 residues. Germline CDR1 reads MNHEY; CDR2 reads SMNVEV (reference sequence). Trimming at V came to 2 bases and at J to 2 bases, leaving 10 bases not matched to a gene. The CDR3 sequence is CASSLGLGQELTDTQYF. The CDR3 bases are TGTGCCAGCAGTTTAGGGTTAGGACAGGAACTCACAGATACGCAGTATTTT.

The chain joins TRBV29-1 to TRBJ2-3; D call uncertain. V was shortened by 0 bases and J by 9 bases, with 13 bases between the two germline ends. This CDR3 has 13 residues. The germline V gene has CDR1 SQVTM and CDR2 ANQGSEA. The CDR3 loop is CSVEEAGDLTQYF. The CDR3 nucleotides are TGCAGCGTTGAAGAGGCTGGAGACTTGACGCAGTATTTT.

This clone turned up a few times. This chain uses TRBV10-2 with TRBJ2-1, with 10 nucleotides matching TRBD1. Germline values: CDR1 WSHSY, CDR2 SAAADI. The ends lost 5 bases at V and 6 bases at J; junction bases unmatched: 10. The CDR3 totals 16 residues. CDR3 nucleotides: TGCGCCAGCAGTCCCCCGGGACAGGGGTACTCCAATGAGCAGTTCTTC. Protein sequence: CASSPPGQGYSNEQFF.

The rearrangement joins TRBV4-2 to TRBJ2-1, with 8 nucleotides matching TRBD2. The CDR3 sequence is 18 residues long. J gave up 4 bases and V 0 bases, and 11 bases lay outside the gene matches. Germline V gene data show CDR1 as LGHNA and CDR2 as YNFKEQ. The CDR3 is CASSQEGVAGGGYNEQFF. CDR3 sequence (DNA): TGTGCCAGCAGCCAAGAAGGGGTCGCCGGGGGGGGATACAATGAGCAGTTCTTC.

The chain carries TRBV28 and TRBJ2-1; 10 bases map to TRBD2. CDR3 size: 16 residues. V shed 5 bases, J shed 8 bases, and the junction held 12 bases outside the gene matches. Germline V gives CDR1 MDHEN, CDR2 SYDVKM. The CDR3 spells CASSPTRSGRGDEQFF. The CDR3 DNA reads TGTGCCAGCAGTCCGACTAGGAGCGGGAGGGGAGATGAGCAGTTCTTC.

This chain joins TRBV5-1 and TRBJ2-7, with D maybe TRBD2 (5 bases). Per germline, CDR1 SGHRS and CDR2 YFSETQ. V was shortened by 0 bases and J by 2 bases, with 12 bases between the two germline ends. The CDR3 has 15 amino acids. The DNA for the CDR3 is TGCGCCAGCAGCTTGGACGGGATGTCCGCCTACGAGCAGTACTTC. It is translated as CASSLDGMSAYEQYF.

V and J are TRBV5-8 and TRBJ2-4, with a possible D match to TRBD1 (6 bases). CDR1 and CDR2 (germline): SGHTS, YDEGEE. Trimming cost V 0 bases and J 0 bases, with 13 bases left between them. The CDR3 spans 17 residues. CDR3 region: CASSLGVTGLAKNIQYF. CDR3 DNA sequence: TGTGCCAGCAGCTTGGGTGTGACAGGTCTAGCCAAAAACATTCAGTACTTC.

Turning to this clone: The same CDR3 is also encoded by other DNA sequences in this sample. This chain links TRBV9 with TRBJ2-1, with D possibly being TRBD2 (5 bases). This CDR3 spans 15 amino acids. Trimming left V 4 bases short and J 0 bases short, with 11 bases between. Germline lookup yields CDR1 SGDLS and CDR2 YYNGEE. The CDR3 DNA reads TGTGCCAGCAGCCCCAGCGGCAGCTCCTACAATGAGCAGTTCTTC. This sequence encodes CASSPSGSSYNEQFF.

V usage is TRBV5-4 and J usage is TRBJ2-7; possible D gene TRBD2, 5 bases. Germline-derived CDR1 and CDR2 are SGHNT and YYREEE (reference sequence). This CDR3 region has 15 residues. V was shortened by 2 bases and J by 5 bases, with 17 bases between the two germline ends. CDR3 sequence (DNA): TGTGCCAGCAGCTTAAGGCCGGGCGGGTGGGACGAGCAGTACTTC. The encoded protein is CASSLRPGGWDEQYF.

This chain links TRBV27 with TRBJ1-6, with D hard to call. The CDR3 consists of 16 residues. V lost 0 bases and J lost 4, with 10 bases in between. The V gene's germline CDR1 is MNHEY and CDR2 SMNVEV (reference sequence). The CDR3: CASSLSGEPYNSPLHF. The CDR3 DNA reads TGTGCCAGCAGTTTATCGGGCGAACCTTATAATTCACCCCTCCACTTT.

V is TRBV19 and J is TRBJ1-3; D is unclear. V was trimmed by 6 bases and J by 0 bases, leaving 9 bases between them. The length of the CDR3 is 14 residues. The germline V gene encodes CDR1 LNHDA and CDR2 SQIVND (reference sequence). CDR3 bases: TGTGCCAGTAGATACTCTAGCTCTGGAAACACCATATATTTT. Residues: CASRYSSSGNTIYF.